The next 5 T cell receptor beta chains were all read from a single sample in a study of control samples from healthy donors and cancer patients. This table comes from immunoSEQ multiplex PCR, and its TCRdb copy is limited to in-frame clones, with some not included. The sample holds 75,000 to 100,000 clones; roughly 89% are singletons and the top ten take around 5.8%. Sequencing was carried out using blood. Receptor source: a man over 45 in good health.

This clone showed up just once. V is TRBV24-1 and J is TRBJ2-2; a weak D match, TRBD2 (5 bases). In germline, CDR1 is KGHDR, CDR2 SFDVKD. Trimming cost V 3 bases and J 7 bases, with 14 bases left between them. The CDR3 loop spans 15 amino acids. CDR3 loop: CATSDPGTPGGELFF. CDR3 DNA: TGTGCCACCAGTGATCCGGGAACTCCGGGCGGGGAGCTGTTTTTT.

The chain combines TRBV6-5 with TRBJ1-2; maybe TRBD1 (5 bases). With 7 bases removed from V and 0 bases from J, the gap between germline ends came to 15 bases. The germline V gene encodes CDR1 MNHEY and CDR2 SVGAGI. CDR3 length equals 15 residues. The CDR3 bases are TGTGCCAGCACTGGCCAGACAGATTCTAACTATGGCTACACCTTC. As protein: CASTGQTDSNYGYTF.

In its sample, this clone was seen a few times. This chain joins TRBV6-5 and TRBJ1-1; D is unclear. The germline CDR1 and CDR2 sequences are MNHEY and SVGAGI. Trimming took off 7 bases at V and 5 bases at J, with 14 bases between the two ends. The CDR3 runs to 13 residues. In nucleotides, the CDR3 is TGTGCCAGCACCTCAGACCTAAAAACTGAAGCTTTCTTT. It translates to CASTSDLKTEAFF.

The rearrangement uses TRBV19 and TRBJ1-1; TRBD1 is a possible D gene (5 bases). Germline-derived CDR1 and CDR2 are LNHDA and SQIVND (reference sequence). The CDR3 sequence is 15 residues long. V was shortened by 4 bases and J by 0 bases, with 12 bases between the two germline ends. CDR3 in amino acids: CASSKPGHMNTEAFF. The CDR3 DNA reads as TGTGCCAGTAGTAAGCCAGGGCATATGAACACTGAAGCTTTCTTT.

The chain carries TRBV27 and TRBJ1-5, with unresolved D. The CDR3 consists of 14 residues. The V end was cut by 5 bases, the J end by 0 bases, with 8 bases between. Germline V gives CDR1 MNHEY, CDR2 SMNVEV (reference sequence). The CDR3 spells CASSAHLSNQPQHF. The CDR3 nucleotides read TGTGCCAGCAGTGCCCACCTTAGCAATCAGCCCCAGCATTTT.